Each of the 26 T cell receptor beta chains below was sequenced from the same sample in a study of shared clonotypes between healthy human individuals. Using immunoSEQ multiplex PCR, the repertoire was profiled, and TCRdb retains in-frame clones only, with some absent. The sample has fewer than 500,000 clones; 60% to 80% are singletons. Sequencing used PBMCs. The source is a woman between 40 and 50 years old in good health. Some clones in this sample may be carry-over from other donors' samples.

This clone was counted a few times. The rearrangement uses TRBV4-3 and TRBJ2-1; TRBD2 matches 11 bases. Germline V gene lookup returns CDR1 LGHNA and CDR2 YSLEER. The CDR3 has 15 residues. J gave up 7 bases and V 1 base, and 3 bases lay outside the gene matches. The CDR3 DNA follows: TGCGCCAGCAGCCAAGGCGGGACTAGCGGAAATGAGCAGTTCTTC. It is translated as CASSQGGTSGNEQFF.

The chain links TRBV2 to TRBJ1-4; D is uncertain. The CDR3 has 15 amino acids. The germline CDR1 and CDR2 sequences are SNHLY and FYNNEI. Trimming pared 5 bases from V and 8 bases from J, leaving 18 bases between. The chain's CDR3 is CASSLSAVVKEKLFF. In DNA form, the CDR3 reads TGTGCCAGCAGTCTGTCAGCCGTAGTGAAGGAAAAACTGTTTTTT. Together with reference TRBV2 and TRBJ1-4, the CDR3 gives the full variable domain: EPEVTQTPSHQVTQMGQEVILRCVPISNHLYFYWYRQILGQKVEFLVSFYNNEISEKSEIFDDQFSVERPDGSNFTLKIRSTKLEDSAMYFCASSLSAVVKEKLFFGSGTQLSVL.

The chain combines TRBV18 with TRBJ2-5, with 7 bases fitting TRBD1. The CDR3 totals 16 residues. CDR1 is KGHSH, CDR2 LQKENI, per germline. The J segment lost 5 bases and the V segment lost 2 bases, leaving 11 bases of the junction unmatched. CDR3 sequence (DNA): TGTGCCAGCTCACCAATGGCTTTTCCGACAGGGGAGACCCAGTACTTC. Amino acid sequence: CASSPMAFPTGETQYF.

This clone appeared a few times. V usage is TRBV5-8 and J usage is TRBJ2-7; D ambiguous. Trimming stripped 1 base from V and 1 base from J, with 9 bases between. Germline loops: CDR1 SGHTS, CDR2 YDEGEE. The CDR3 is made up of 14 amino acids. The DNA for the CDR3 is TGTGCCAGCAGCTTGATGGAGATATCCTACGAGCAGTACTTC. Its protein product is CASSLMEISYEQYF.

This clone rates as medium-sized. The sample carries other DNA sequences with the same CDR3. The gene calls are TRBV30 and TRBJ1-2, with 7 bases aligning to TRBD1. The CDR3 spans 16 residues. V trimming: 0 bases; J trimming: 3 bases; junction bases outside the gene matches: 10. Per the germline V gene, CDR1 is GTSNPN and CDR2 is SVGIG (reference sequence). The DNA for the CDR3 is TGTGCCTGGAGTGTCAACCCACAGGGGACTCACTATGGCTACACCTTC. Protein sequence: CAWSVNPQGTHYGYTF.

The chain uses TRBV18 and TRBJ1-1; 7 bases are a match to TRBD1. Germline assignment: CDR1 KGHSH and CDR2 LQKENI. V lost 5 bases and J lost 0; bases outside the gene matches: 3. The CDR3 has 14 amino acids. The CDR3 sequence is CASSGTVMNTEAFF. The CDR3, as DNA: TGTGCCAGCTCAGGGACAGTGATGAACACTGAAGCTTTCTTT.

The chain recombines TRBV6-6 with TRBJ1-5; tentatively, D is TRBD1 (5 bases). Germline V gene sequence: CDR1 MNHNY, CDR2 SVGAGI (reference sequence). CDR3 length equals 15 residues. V was pared by 2 bases and J by 1 base, with 9 bases between. Here the CDR3 DNA reads TGTGCCAGCAGTTACCGGCCAGGGAGCAATCAGCCCCAGCATTTT. This codes for CASSYRPGSNQPQHF.

This chain uses TRBV5-1 with TRBJ2-1; TRBD1 aligns across 7 bases. This CDR3 has 15 residues. V dropped 2 bases and J dropped 2; count of bases not matched to a gene: 4. Germline assignment: CDR1 SGHRS and CDR2 YFSETQ. CDR3: CASSLQGIPYNEQFF. DNA for the CDR3: TGCGCCAGCAGCTTACAGGGGATTCCCTACAATGAGCAGTTCTTC.

The chain couples TRBV7-8 to TRBJ2-7; the match to TRBD1 covers 8 bases. In germline, CDR1 is SGHVS, CDR2 FQNEAQ. There are 15 residues in the CDR3. With V trimmed by 5 bases and J by 2 bases, 8 bases remained unmatched. DNA of the CDR3: TGTGCCAGCAGCGTTTCCGGGACAGGACCCTACGAGCAGTACTTC. It is translated as CASSVSGTGPYEQYF.

The rearrangement uses TRBV7-6 and TRBJ2-2; 9 bases are shared with TRBD2. Germline V gene data show CDR1 as SGHVS and CDR2 as FNYEAQ. This CDR3 has 16 amino acids. The V gene end was trimmed by 5 bases and the J gene end by 5 bases; junction bases not matched to a gene: 9. CDR3 sequence reads: CASSLSPAGGTGELFF. Here the CDR3 DNA reads TGTGCCAGCAGCCTCTCCCCGGCGGGAGGGACCGGGGAGCTGTTTTTT. Variable domain in full (rest from reference TRBV7-6 and TRBJ2-2): GAGVSQSPRYKVTKRGQDVALRCDPISGHVSLYWYRQALGQGPEFLTYFNYEAQQDKSGLPNDRFSAERPEGSISTLTIQRTEQRDSAMYRCASSLSPAGGTGELFFGEGSRLTVL.

The chain has TRBV7-9 and TRBJ2-7; D possibly matches TRBD1 or TRBD2 (5 bases each). V was shortened by 3 bases and J by 4 bases, with 10 bases between the two germline ends. Germline V gene data show CDR1 as SEHNR and CDR2 as FQNEAQ (reference sequence). There are 13 residues in the CDR3. The CDR3: CASSFGTEYEQYF. The CDR3, as DNA: TGTGCCAGCAGCTTCGGGACGGAATACGAGCAGTACTTC.

This chain joins TRBV27 and TRBJ1-2; 11 bases are shared with TRBD1. The V and J ends lost 7 bases and 7 bases, in that order; junction bases with no gene match: 17. CDR1 and CDR2 (germline): MNHEY, SMNVEV (reference sequence). This CDR3 contains 17 residues. Written as DNA, the CDR3 is TGTGCCAGCACTTCACTTAGGACAGGGGGCGCTAGTGCTGGCTACACCTTC. Its translation is CASTSLRTGGASAGYTF.

This chain connects TRBV29-1 to TRBJ2-3; 8 positions agree with TRBD1. This CDR3 contains 14 residues. Germline V lookup: CDR1 SQVTM, CDR2 ANQGSEA. The V segment lost 6 bases and the J segment 2 bases; nucleotides outside the gene matches: 7. The CDR3 DNA reads TGCAGCGTGTTTGGACAGGGTCTCACAGATACGCAGTATTTT. It is translated as CSVFGQGLTDTQYF.

The rearrangement joins TRBV5-1 to TRBJ1-2, with D unresolved. V was clipped by 3 bases and J by 4 bases, with 10 bases between them. Germline V gene sequence: CDR1 SGHRS, CDR2 YFSETQ. The CDR3 runs to 13 residues. The CDR3 spells CASSSHPSYGYTF. The CDR3 DNA sequence: TGCGCCAGCAGCTCCCACCCCTCCTATGGCTACACCTTC.

The rearrangement joins TRBV5-1 to TRBJ2-7; 11 bases fit TRBD2. The CDR3 contains 16 residues. Germline-derived CDR1 and CDR2 are SGHRS and YFSETQ. The ends lost 7 bases at V and 5 bases at J; junction bases unmatched: 14. The CDR3 DNA is TGCGCCAGCGCGGGACTAGCGGCCGGTGGGTTCGACGAGCAGTACTTC. Amino acid sequence: CASAGLAAGGFDEQYF.

The chain combines TRBV4-3 with TRBJ1-6; 7 bases agree with TRBD1. The germline V gene has CDR1 LGHNA and CDR2 YSLEER. V shed 3 bases, J shed 1 base, and the junction held 12 bases outside the gene matches. The CDR3 is made up of 19 amino acids. CDR3 loop: CASSQDLTGYISYNSPLHF. The CDR3 DNA follows: TGCGCCAGCAGCCAGGACCTGACAGGGTATATATCCTATAATTCACCCCTCCACTTT.

The chain joins TRBV2 to TRBJ2-5, with 7 bases that match TRBD1. Trimming removed 9 bases from V and 5 bases from J; junction bases left unmatched: 9. Germline CDR1 is SNHLY and CDR2 is FYNNEI. The length of the CDR3 is 13 residues. CDR3 sequence reads: CARAQGLGETQYF. In nucleotides, the CDR3 is TGTGCCAGAGCACAGGGGTTAGGGGAGACCCAGTACTTC. Full variable domain (remainder filled in from reference TRBV2 and TRBJ2-5): EPEVTQTPSHQVTQMGQEVILRCVPISNHLYFYWYRQILGQKVEFLVSFYNNEISEKSEIFDDQFSVERPDGSNFTLKIRSTKLEDSAMYFCARAQGLGETQYFGPGTRLLVL.

This clone occurred once. The chain links TRBV25-1 to TRBJ2-7; TRBD2 matches 10 bases. V was pared by 5 bases and J by 2 bases, with 3 bases of the junction left unmatched. CDR1 is MGHDK and CDR2 is SYGVNS in the germline V gene. The CDR3 covers 14 residues. The CDR3 sequence: CASSQAGGAYEQYF. The CDR3 bases are TGTGCCAGCAGTCAAGCGGGAGGGGCCTACGAGCAGTACTTC.

This chain uses TRBV18 with TRBJ1-1; no clear D. The V and J ends lost 0 bases and 1 base respectively, with 12 bases between them. This CDR3 contains 16 residues. Germline-derived CDR1 and CDR2 are KGHSH and LQKENI. The CDR3: CASSPPSGQGNTEAFF. The CDR3 DNA is TGTGCCAGCTCACCACCGAGCGGGCAAGGGAACACTGAAGCTTTCTTT.

Notes on this clone: Other DNA sequences in this specimen translate into the identical CDR3. V usage is TRBV4-2 and J usage is TRBJ2-5, with 8 bases lining up with TRBD2. V shed 4 bases and J 4 bases; nucleotides not matched to a gene: 5. Germline CDR1 and CDR2: LGHNA and YNFKEQ. The length of the CDR3 is 14 residues. CDR3 nucleotide sequence: TGTGCCAGCAGCCCGGGGACTAGGGGAGAGACCCAGTACTTC. As protein: CASSPGTRGETQYF.

This chain links TRBV18 with TRBJ2-2, with 8 nucleotides matching TRBD2. The CDR3 is 16 amino acids. Germline trimming cut 2 bases from V and 1 base from J; bases unmatched to any gene: 3. Germline loops: CDR1 KGHSH, CDR2 LQKENI. DNA of the CDR3: TGTGCCAGCTCACCAGTAACTAGCGGGAACACCGGGGAGCTGTTTTTT. Protein: CASSPVTSGNTGELFF.

The V call is TRBV5-6, the J call TRBJ2-1; 8 nucleotides align to TRBD2. Germline CDR1 SGHDT, CDR2 YYEEEE. V shed 3 bases, J shed 4 bases, and the junction held 6 bases outside the gene matches. The CDR3 extends over 15 amino acids. The CDR3 bases are TGTGCCAGCAGCTCTGGACTAGCCTTTTACAATGAGCAGTTCTTC. It specifies CASSSGLAFYNEQFF.

A note on this clone: At the DNA level, this CDR3 is encoded by other sequences in the same sample as well. The chain couples TRBV28 to TRBJ1-4, with TRBD1 matching over 10 bases. V lost 5 bases to trimming and J lost 6 bases; unmatched junction nucleotides: 3. The germline CDR1 and CDR2 sequences are MDHEN and SYDVKM. There are 14 residues in the CDR3. The CDR3: CASSDRGRDEKLFF. For the CDR3, the DNA is TGTGCCAGCAGTGACAGGGGGCGTGATGAAAAACTGTTTTTT.

This chain connects TRBV19 to TRBJ1-3; no definite D call. Germline CDR1 and CDR2: LNHDA and SQIVND (reference sequence). The CDR3 contains 14 residues. The V and J ends lost 10 bases and 0 bases respectively, with 13 bases between them. The CDR3 sequence: CAISAASSGNTIYF. The CDR3 nucleotides read TGTGCCATTAGCGCGGCGAGCTCTGGAAACACCATATATTTT.

This chain connects TRBV27 to TRBJ2-1, with 8 bases aligning to TRBD1. V dropped 4 bases and J dropped 1; count of bases not matched to a gene: 18. Germline CDR1 is MNHEY and CDR2 is SMNVEV (reference sequence). The CDR3 is 20 amino acids. The CDR3 nucleotides read TGTGCCAGCAGTTCGGGCCAGCAGTTTATAGGGGACAGGTCCTACAATGAGCAGTTCTTC. Its translation is CASSSGQQFIGDRSYNEQFF.

This chain links TRBV30 with TRBJ1-1; 10 nucleotides line up with TRBD1. The CDR3 has 14 residues. Germline CDR1 and CDR2: GTSNPN and SVGIG (reference sequence). Trimming cost V 0 bases and J 9 bases; bases outside gene matches: 7. The CDR3 DNA sequence: TGTGCCTGGAGTGTTGCCTCGGGACAGGGGAAAGCTTTCTTT. Encoded protein: CAWSVASGQGKAFF. Looking up the rest from reference TRBV30 and TRBJ1-1 gives the full variable domain: SQTIHQWPATLVQPVGSPLSLECTVEGTSNPNLYWYRQAAGRGLQLLFYSVGIGQISSEVPQNLSASRPQDRQFILSSKKLLLSDSGFYLCAWSVASGQGKAFFGQGTRLTVV.